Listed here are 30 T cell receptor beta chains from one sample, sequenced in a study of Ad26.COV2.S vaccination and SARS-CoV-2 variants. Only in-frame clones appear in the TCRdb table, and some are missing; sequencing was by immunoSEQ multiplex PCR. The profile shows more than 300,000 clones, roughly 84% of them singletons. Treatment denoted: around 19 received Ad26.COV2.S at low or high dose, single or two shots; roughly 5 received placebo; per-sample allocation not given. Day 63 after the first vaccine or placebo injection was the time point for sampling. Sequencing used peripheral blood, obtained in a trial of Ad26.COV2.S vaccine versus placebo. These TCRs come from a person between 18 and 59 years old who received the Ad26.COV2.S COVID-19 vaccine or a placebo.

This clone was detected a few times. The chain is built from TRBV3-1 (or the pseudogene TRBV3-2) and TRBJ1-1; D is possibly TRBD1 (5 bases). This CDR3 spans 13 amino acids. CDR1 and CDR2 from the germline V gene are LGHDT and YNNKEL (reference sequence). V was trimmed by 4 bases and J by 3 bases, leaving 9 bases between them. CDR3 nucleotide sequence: TGTGCCAGCAGCCCCGGGGCTCACACTGAAGCTTTCTTT. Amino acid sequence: CASSPGAHTEAFF.

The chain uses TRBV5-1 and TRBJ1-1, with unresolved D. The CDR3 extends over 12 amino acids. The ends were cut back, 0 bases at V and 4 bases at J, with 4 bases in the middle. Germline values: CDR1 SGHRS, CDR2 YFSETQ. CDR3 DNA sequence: TGCGCCAGCAGCTTGGACCTCACTGAAGCTTTCTTT. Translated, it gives CASSLDLTEAFF.

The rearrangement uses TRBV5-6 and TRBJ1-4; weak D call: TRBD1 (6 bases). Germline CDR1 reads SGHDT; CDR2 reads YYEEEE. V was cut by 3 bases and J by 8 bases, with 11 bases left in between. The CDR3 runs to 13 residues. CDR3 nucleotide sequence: TGTGCCAGCAGCTACGGCACAGGGGAAAAACTGTTTTTT. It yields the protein CASSYGTGEKLFF. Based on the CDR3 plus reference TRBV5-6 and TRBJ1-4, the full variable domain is DAGVTQSPTHLIKTRGQQVTLRCSPKSGHDTVSWYQQALGQGPQFIFQYYEEEERQRGNFPDRFSGHQFPNYSSELNVNALLLGDSALYLCASSYGTGEKLFFGSGTQLSVL.

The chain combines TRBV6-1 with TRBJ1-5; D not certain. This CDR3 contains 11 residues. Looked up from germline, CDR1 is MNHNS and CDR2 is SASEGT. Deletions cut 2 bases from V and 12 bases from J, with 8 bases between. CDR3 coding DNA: TGTGCCAGCAGTGAACTAGAGGGCCAGCATTTT. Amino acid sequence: CASSELEGQHF.

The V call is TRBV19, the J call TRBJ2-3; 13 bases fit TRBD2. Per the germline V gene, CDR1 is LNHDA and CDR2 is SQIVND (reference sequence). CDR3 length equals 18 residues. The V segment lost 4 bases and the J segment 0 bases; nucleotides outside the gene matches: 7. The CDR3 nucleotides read TGTGCCAGTAGTAGATGGACTAGCGGGGGCCCTAGCACAGATACGCAGTATTTT. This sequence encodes CASSRWTSGGPSTDTQYF.

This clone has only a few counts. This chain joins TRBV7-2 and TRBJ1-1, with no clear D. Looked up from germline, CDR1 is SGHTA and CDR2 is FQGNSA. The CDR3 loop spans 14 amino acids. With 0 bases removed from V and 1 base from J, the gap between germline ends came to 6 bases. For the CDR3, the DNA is TGTGCCAGCAGCTTAGCATATAAGAACACTGAAGCTTTCTTT. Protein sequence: CASSLAYKNTEAFF.

The CDR3 region is CASSQEDRGIGELFF. CDR3 nucleotide sequence: TGCGCCAGCAGCCAAGAGGACAGGGGGATCGGGGAGCTGTTTTTT. J is TRBJ2-2 and V is TRBV4-3; TRBD1 matches 10 bases. Unmatched junction bases numbered 2, after V lost 0 bases and J lost 7 bases. Germline CDR1 reads LGHNA; CDR2 reads YSLEER. The CDR3 extends over 15 amino acids.

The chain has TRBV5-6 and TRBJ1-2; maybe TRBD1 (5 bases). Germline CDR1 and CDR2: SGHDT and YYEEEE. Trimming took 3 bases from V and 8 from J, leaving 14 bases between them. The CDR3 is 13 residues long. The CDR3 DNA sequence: TGTGCCAGCAGCTGGGGCTTCCCAGGGGGCTACACCTTC. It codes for CASSWGFPGGYTF.

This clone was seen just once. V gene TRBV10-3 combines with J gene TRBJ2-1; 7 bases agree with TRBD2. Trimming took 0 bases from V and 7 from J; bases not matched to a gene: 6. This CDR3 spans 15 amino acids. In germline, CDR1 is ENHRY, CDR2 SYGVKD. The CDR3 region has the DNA TGTGCCATCAGTGAGTCCAGGACTAGGTCGAATGAGCAGTTCTTC. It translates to CAISESRTRSNEQFF.

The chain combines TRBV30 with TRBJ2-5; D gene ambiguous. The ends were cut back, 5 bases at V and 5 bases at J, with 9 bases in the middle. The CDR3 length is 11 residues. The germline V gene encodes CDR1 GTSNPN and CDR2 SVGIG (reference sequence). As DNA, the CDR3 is TGTGCCTGGGACCATAGGGAGACCCAGTACTTC. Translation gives CAWDHRETQYF. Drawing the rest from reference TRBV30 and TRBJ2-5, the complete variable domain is SQTIHQWPATLVQPVGSPLSLECTVEGTSNPNLYWYRQAAGRGLQLLFYSVGIGQISSEVPQNLSASRPQDRQFILSSKKLLLSDSGFYLCAWDHRETQYFGPGTRLLVL.

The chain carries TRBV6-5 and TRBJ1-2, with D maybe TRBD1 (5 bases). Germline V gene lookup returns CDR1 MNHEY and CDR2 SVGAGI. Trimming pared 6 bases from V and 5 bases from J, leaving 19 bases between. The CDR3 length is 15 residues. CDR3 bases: TGTGCCAGCAGCTATGAGCAGGGAAGGTGGTATGGCTACACCTTC. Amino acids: CASSYEQGRWYGYTF.

The CDR3 DNA sequence: TGTGCCAGCAGTGTTGGGACAGTTGGCTACGAGCAGTACTTC. This encodes CASSVGTVGYEQYF. This sequence joins TRBV2 and TRBJ2-7; TRBD1 matches at 7 bases. Trimming removed 4 bases from V and 3 bases from J; junction bases left unmatched: 6. This CDR3 comprises 14 residues. CDR1 SNHLY and CDR2 FYNNEI come from the germline V gene.

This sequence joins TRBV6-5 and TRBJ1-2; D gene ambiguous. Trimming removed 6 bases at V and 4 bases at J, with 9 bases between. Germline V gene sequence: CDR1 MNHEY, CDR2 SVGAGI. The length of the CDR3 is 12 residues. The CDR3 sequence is CASRRVGYGYTF. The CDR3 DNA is TGTGCCAGCAGACGAGTTGGCTATGGCTACACCTTC.

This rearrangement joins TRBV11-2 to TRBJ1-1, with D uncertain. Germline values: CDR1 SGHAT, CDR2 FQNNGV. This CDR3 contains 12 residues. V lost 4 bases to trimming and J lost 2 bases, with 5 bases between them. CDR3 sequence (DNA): TGTGCCAGCAGCTGGGTCAACACTGAAGCTTTCTTT. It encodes CASSWVNTEAFF.

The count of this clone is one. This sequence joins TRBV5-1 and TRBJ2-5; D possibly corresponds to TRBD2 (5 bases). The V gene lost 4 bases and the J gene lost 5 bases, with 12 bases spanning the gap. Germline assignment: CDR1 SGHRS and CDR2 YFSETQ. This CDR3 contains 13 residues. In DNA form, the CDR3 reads TGCGCCAGCAGCCGAGTACTAGGGGAGACCCAGTACTTC. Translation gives CASSRVLGETQYF.

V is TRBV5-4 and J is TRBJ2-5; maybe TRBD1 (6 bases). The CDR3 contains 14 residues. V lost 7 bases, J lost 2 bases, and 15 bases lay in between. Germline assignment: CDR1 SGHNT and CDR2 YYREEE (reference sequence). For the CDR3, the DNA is TGTGCCAGCTGGTCCACAGGGTTGCAAGAGACCCAGTACTTC. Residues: CASWSTGLQETQYF.

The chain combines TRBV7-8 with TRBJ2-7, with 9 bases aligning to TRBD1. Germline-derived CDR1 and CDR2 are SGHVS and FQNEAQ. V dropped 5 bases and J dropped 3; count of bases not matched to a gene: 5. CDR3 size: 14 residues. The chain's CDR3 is CASSKWDRVYEQYF. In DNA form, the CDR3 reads TGTGCCAGCAGCAAATGGGACAGGGTCTACGAGCAGTACTTC.

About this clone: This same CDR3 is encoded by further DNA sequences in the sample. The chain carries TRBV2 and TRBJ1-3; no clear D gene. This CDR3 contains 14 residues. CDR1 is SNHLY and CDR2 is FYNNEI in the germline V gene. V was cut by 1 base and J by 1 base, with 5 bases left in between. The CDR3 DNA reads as TGTGCCAGCAGTGAAGGAGGGTCTGGAAACACCATATATTTT. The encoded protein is CASSEGGSGNTIYF.

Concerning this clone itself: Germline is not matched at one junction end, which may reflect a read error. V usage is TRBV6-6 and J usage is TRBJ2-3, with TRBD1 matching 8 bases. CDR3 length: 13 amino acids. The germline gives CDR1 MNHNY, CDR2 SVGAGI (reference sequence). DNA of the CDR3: TGTGCCAGCAGCCCAAAGACAGGGGTGTTTTCGAATTTT. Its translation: CASSPKTGVFSNF.

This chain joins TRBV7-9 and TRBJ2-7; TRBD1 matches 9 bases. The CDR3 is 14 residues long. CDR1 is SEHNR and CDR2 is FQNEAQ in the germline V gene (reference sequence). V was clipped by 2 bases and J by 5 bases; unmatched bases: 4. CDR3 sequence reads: CASSLPDRGHEQYF. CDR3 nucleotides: TGTGCCAGCAGCTTACCGGACAGGGGCCACGAGCAGTACTTC. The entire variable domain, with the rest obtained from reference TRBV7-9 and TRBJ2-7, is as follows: DTGVSQNPRHKITKRGQNVTFRCDPISEHNRLYWYRQTLGQGPEFLTYFQNEAQLEKSRLLSDRFSAERPKGSFSTLEIQRTEQGDSAMYLCASSLPDRGHEQYFGPGTRLTVT.

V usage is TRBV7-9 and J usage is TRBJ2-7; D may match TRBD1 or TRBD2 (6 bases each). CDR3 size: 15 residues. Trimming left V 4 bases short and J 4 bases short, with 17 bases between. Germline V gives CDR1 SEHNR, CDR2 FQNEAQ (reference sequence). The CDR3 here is CASSSFRGGGYEQYF. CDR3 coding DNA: TGTGCCAGCAGCTCTTTCAGGGGAGGAGGGTACGAGCAGTACTTC.

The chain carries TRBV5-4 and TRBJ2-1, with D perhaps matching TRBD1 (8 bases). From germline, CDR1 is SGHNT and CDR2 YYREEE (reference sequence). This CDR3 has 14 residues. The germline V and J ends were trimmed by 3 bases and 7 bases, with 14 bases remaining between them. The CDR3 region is CASSSIQGGNEQFF. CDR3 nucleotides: TGTGCCAGCAGCTCAATACAGGGGGGGAATGAGCAGTTCTTC.

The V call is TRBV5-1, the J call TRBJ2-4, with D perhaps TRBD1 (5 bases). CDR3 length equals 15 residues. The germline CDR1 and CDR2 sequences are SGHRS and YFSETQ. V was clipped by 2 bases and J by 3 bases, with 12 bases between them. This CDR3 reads CASSLPQGNKNIQYF. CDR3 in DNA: TGCGCCAGCAGCTTACCCCAGGGAAACAAAAACATTCAGTACTTC. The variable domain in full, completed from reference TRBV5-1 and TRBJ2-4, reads KAGVTQTPRYLIKTRGQQVTLSCSPISGHRSVSWYQQTPGQGLQFLFEYFSETQRNKGNFPGRFSGRQFSNSRSEMNVSTLELGDSALYLCASSLPQGNKNIQYFGAGTRLSVL.

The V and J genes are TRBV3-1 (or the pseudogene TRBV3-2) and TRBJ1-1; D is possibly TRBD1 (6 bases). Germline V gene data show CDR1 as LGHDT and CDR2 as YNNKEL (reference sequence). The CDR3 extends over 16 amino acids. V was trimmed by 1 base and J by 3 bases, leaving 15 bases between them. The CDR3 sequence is CASSQVLRGADTEAFF. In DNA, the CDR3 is TGTGCCAGCAGCCAAGTATTACGGGGGGCTGACACTGAAGCTTTCTTT.

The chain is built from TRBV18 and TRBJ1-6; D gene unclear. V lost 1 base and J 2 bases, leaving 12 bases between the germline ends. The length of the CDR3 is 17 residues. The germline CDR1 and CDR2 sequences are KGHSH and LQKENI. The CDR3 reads CASSPLSWETYNSPLHF. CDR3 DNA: TGTGCCAGCTCACCACTCTCCTGGGAGACCTATAATTCACCCCTCCACTTT.

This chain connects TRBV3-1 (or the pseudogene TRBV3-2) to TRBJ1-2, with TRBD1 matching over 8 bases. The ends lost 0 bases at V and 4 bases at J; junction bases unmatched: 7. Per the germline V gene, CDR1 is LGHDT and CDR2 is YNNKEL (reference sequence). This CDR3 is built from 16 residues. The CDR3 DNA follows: TGTGCCAGCAGCCAAGATCGATTGACAGGGGTCTATGGCTACACCTTC. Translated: CASSQDRLTGVYGYTF.

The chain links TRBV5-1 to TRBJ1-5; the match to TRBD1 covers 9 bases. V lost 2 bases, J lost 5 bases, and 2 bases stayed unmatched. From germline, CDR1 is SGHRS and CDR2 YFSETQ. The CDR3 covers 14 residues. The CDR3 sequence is CASSLTGGYQPQHF. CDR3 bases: TGCGCCAGCAGCTTAACAGGGGGCTATCAGCCCCAGCATTTT.

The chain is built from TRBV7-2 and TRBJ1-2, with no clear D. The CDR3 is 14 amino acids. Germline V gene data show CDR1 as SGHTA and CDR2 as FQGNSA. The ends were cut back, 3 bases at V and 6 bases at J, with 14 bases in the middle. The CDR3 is CASSFRGSTDGYTF. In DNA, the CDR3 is TGTGCCAGCAGCTTCCGCGGCTCAACGGATGGCTACACCTTC. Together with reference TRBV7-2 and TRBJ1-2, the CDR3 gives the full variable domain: GAGVSQSPSNKVTEKGKDVELRCDPISGHTALYWYRQSLGQGLEFLIYFQGNSAPDKSGLPSDRFSAERTGGSVSTLTIQRTQQEDSAVYLCASSFRGSTDGYTFGSGTRLTVV.

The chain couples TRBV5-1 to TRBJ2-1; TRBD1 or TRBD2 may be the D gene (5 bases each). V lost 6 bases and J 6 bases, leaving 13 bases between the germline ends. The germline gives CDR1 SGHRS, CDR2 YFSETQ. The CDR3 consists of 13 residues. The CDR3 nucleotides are TGCGCCAGCACCTCCGGGGCCATCAATGAGCAGTTCTTC. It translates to CASTSGAINEQFF.

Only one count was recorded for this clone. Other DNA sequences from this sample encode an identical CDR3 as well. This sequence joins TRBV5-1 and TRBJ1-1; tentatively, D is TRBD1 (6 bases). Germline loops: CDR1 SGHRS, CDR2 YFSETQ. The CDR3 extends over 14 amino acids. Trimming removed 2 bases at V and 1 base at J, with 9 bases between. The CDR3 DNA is TGCGCCAGCAGCTTAGGGGGGCAGAACACTGAAGCTTTCTTT. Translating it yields CASSLGGQNTEAFF.